This is a list of T cell receptor beta chains from one sample in a study of T cell responses to AZD1222 COVID-19 vaccine. Method: immunoSEQ multiplex PCR; TCRdb's copy keeps in-frame clones and lacks some. The sample has 100,000 to 120,000 clones; just under 95% are singletons. Sample: peripheral blood, taken on day 0 of AZD1222 vaccination. The origin of the receptors is an adult in good health. Both conserved end residues are part of each CDR3. A D gene is named only where the DNA matches it firmly. Not all rows give a size; the values are once, few, many and, for expanded clones, a class.

CDR3: CASSIRSISSGGNEQFF; DNA: TGTGCCAGCAGCATTAGAAGTATATCTAGCGGGGGTAATGAGCAGTTCTTC; D: TRBD2; J: TRBJ2-1; size: -; V: TRBV9
CDR3: CASSPWVAGTDTQYF; DNA: TGTGCCAGCAGTCCCTGGGTAGCGGGCACAGATACGCAGTATTTT; D: -; J: TRBJ2-3; size: -; V: TRBV28
CDR3: CASSYASHRGFLGYTF; DNA: TGTGCCAGCAGTTACGCATCCCACAGGGGGTTCTTGGGCTACACCTTC; D: TRBD1; J: TRBJ1-2; size: -; V: TRBV6-5
CDR3: CASSQEETSLDEQFF; DNA: TGCGCCAGCAGCCAAGAAGAGACATCTCTGGATGAGCAGTTCTTC; D: -; J: TRBJ2-1; size: -; V: TRBV4-1
CDR3: CASMAGTGELFF; DNA: TGTGCCAGCATGGCGGGCACCGGGGAGCTGTTTTTT; D: -; J: TRBJ2-2; size: once; V: TRBV7-9
CDR3: CASSQDTSSDTQYF; DNA: TGTGCCAGCAGCCAAGATACTAGTTCAGATACGCAGTATTTT; D: -; J: TRBJ2-3; size: -; V: TRBV3-1/TRBV3-2
CDR3: CASSYSTGRETQYF; DNA: TGTGCCAGCAGTTACTCGACAGGGAGAGAGACCCAGTACTTC; D: TRBD1; J: TRBJ2-5; size: -; V: TRBV6-5
CDR3: CASTATSGGASEQFF; DNA: TGCGCCAGCACCGCAACTAGCGGGGGGGCTTCTGAGCAGTTCTTC; D: TRBD2; J: TRBJ2-1; size: -; V: TRBV5-1
CDR3: CASSARTGGNYGYTF; DNA: TGTGCCAGCAGCGCGAGGACAGGGGGCAACTATGGCTACACCTTC; D: TRBD1; J: TRBJ1-2; size: -; V: TRBV9
CDR3: CASSVGGTEAFF; DNA: TGTGCCAGTAGTGTAGGGGGCACTGAAGCTTTCTTT; D: -; J: TRBJ1-1; size: -; V: TRBV19
CDR3: CASSLNRGGGTTTDTQYF; DNA: TGTGCCAGCAGTTTAAATAGGGGCGGCGGGACTACCACAGATACGCAGTATTTT; D: TRBD2; J: TRBJ2-3; size: -; V: TRBV27
CDR3: CASSLAPGETQYF; DNA: TGTGCCAGCAGCTTAGCGCCGGGGGAGACCCAGTACTTC; D: -; J: TRBJ2-5; size: -; V: TRBV7-9
CDR3: CATSDAGQGLGETQYF; DNA: TGTGCCACCAGTGATGCCGGACAGGGGCTCGGCGAGACCCAGTACTTC; D: TRBD1; J: TRBJ2-5; size: -; V: TRBV24-1
CDR3: CASSSGGSLNQPQHF; DNA: TGTGCCAGTAGTTCGGGCGGGAGTCTCAATCAGCCCCAGCATTTT; D: -; J: TRBJ1-5; size: -; V: TRBV19
CDR3: CASTLTVNTEAFF; DNA: TGCGCCAGCACCCTGACAGTGAACACTGAAGCTTTCTTT; D: -; J: TRBJ1-1; size: -; V: TRBV5-1
CDR3: CASSQVRGDQPQHF; DNA: TGTGCCAGCAGCCAAGTAAGAGGGGATCAGCCCCAGCATTTT; D: -; J: TRBJ1-5; size: -; V: TRBV3-1/TRBV3-2
CDR3: CASSKIGERETQYF; DNA: TGTGCCAGCAGCAAAATCGGGGAAAGAGAGACCCAGTACTTC; D: -; J: TRBJ2-5; size: -; V: TRBV21-1
CDR3: CASSLDGYNEQFF; DNA: TGTGCCAGCAGTTTAGATGGCTACAATGAGCAGTTCTTC; D: -; J: TRBJ2-1; size: -; V: TRBV27
CDR3: CASSESRGSTEAFF; DNA: TGCGCCAGCAGTGAGTCCAGGGGGAGCACTGAAGCTTTCTTT; D: TRBD1; J: TRBJ1-1; size: -; V: TRBV10-1
CDR3: CASSFGPGGRETQYF; DNA: TGTGCCAGCAGCTTTGGGCCAGGGGGCCGGGAGACCCAGTACTTC; D: TRBD1; J: TRBJ2-5; size: -; V: TRBV7-9
CDR3: CASSPREGSSYEQYF; DNA: TGTGCCAGCAGTCCTAGGGAGGGAAGCTCCTACGAGCAGTACTTC; D: TRBD2; J: TRBJ2-7; size: -; V: TRBV2
CDR3: CASSTGTGGDTEAFF; DNA: TGTGCCAGTAGTACCGGGACAGGTGGGGACACTGAAGCTTTCTTT; D: TRBD1; J: TRBJ1-1; size: -; V: TRBV19
CDR3: CAWSPDGPYYGYTF; DNA: TGTGCCTGGAGTCCCGACGGGCCGTACTATGGCTACACCTTC; D: -; J: TRBJ1-2; size: -; V: TRBV30
CDR3: CASSPWTDSNQPQHF; DNA: TGCGCCAGCAGCCCCTGGACGGATAGCAATCAGCCCCAGCATTTT; D: -; J: TRBJ1-5; size: -; V: TRBV4-1
CDR3: CAWSTGTEDGYTF; DNA: TGTGCCTGGAGCACCGGGACAGAAGATGGCTACACCTTC; D: TRBD1; J: TRBJ1-2; size: -; V: TRBV30
CDR3: CASSLGQSYGYTF; DNA: TGTGCCAGCAGTTTGGGACAGTCCTATGGCTACACCTTC; D: TRBD1; J: TRBJ1-2; size: -; V: TRBV12-3/TRBV12-4
CDR3: CASSPLQSNQPQHF; DNA: TGTGCCAGCTCACCACTCCAGAGCAATCAGCCCCAGCATTTT; D: -; J: TRBJ1-5; size: -; V: TRBV18
CDR3: CASSLGGTGTSDTQYF; DNA: TGTGCCAGCAGCTTAGGTGGGACAGGGACGTCAGATACGCAGTATTTT; D: TRBD1; J: TRBJ2-3; size: -; V: TRBV11-3
CDR3: CASRFGTGGPEQYF; DNA: TGTGCCAGCAGGTTCGGGACAGGGGGCCCCGAGCAGTACTTC; D: TRBD1; J: TRBJ2-7; size: -; V: TRBV6-5
CDR3: CASSPLAVHEQYF; DNA: TGTGCCAGCAGCCCCCTAGCGGTCCACGAGCAGTACTTC; D: TRBD2; J: TRBJ2-7; size: -; V: TRBV6-5
CDR3: CASSPTGTGDTQYF; DNA: TGTGCCAGCTCCCCGACGGGGACTGGAGATACGCAGTATTTT; D: -; J: TRBJ2-3; size: -; V: TRBV7-9
CDR3: CASSRGVNYGYTF; DNA: TGTGCCAGCTCCAGAGGGGTCAACTATGGCTACACCTTC; D: -; J: TRBJ1-2; size: once; V: TRBV6-4
CDR3: CASSARQGGETQYF; DNA: TGCGCCAGCAGCGCGAGACAGGGCGGGGAGACCCAGTACTTC; D: TRBD1; J: TRBJ2-5; size: -; V: TRBV5-1
CDR3: CASSQDRGEGRDTQYF; DNA: TGTGCCAGCAGCCAAGATAGGGGGGAGGGACGAGATACGCAGTATTTT; D: -; J: TRBJ2-3; size: -; V: TRBV3-1/TRBV3-2
CDR3: CASTKGGSYGYTF; DNA: TGTGCCAGTACAAAGGGGGGCAGCTATGGCTACACCTTC; D: -; J: TRBJ1-2; size: -; V: TRBV19
CDR3: CAIRGDREAFF; DNA: TGTGCCATCAGAGGGGACAGAGAAGCTTTCTTT; D: TRBD1; J: TRBJ1-1; size: -; V: TRBV10-3
CDR3: CASSSILMRSGGAGNEQFF; DNA: TGTGCCAGCAGTTCAATATTAATGAGGTCAGGGGGTGCCGGGAATGAGCAGTTCTTC; D: TRBD1; J: TRBJ2-1; size: few; V: TRBV28
CDR3: CASTRTDNSGNTIYF; DNA: TGTGCCAGCACTCGGACCGACAACTCTGGAAACACCATATATTTT; D: -; J: TRBJ1-3; size: -; V: TRBV2
CDR3: CAWTGNSYEQYF; DNA: TGTGCCTGGACAGGGAACTCCTACGAGCAGTACTTC; D: -; J: TRBJ2-7; size: -; V: TRBV30
CDR3: CASSPYLAGGLNTEAFF; DNA: TGTGCCAGCTCACCGTATCTGGCCGGCGGGTTGAACACTGAAGCTTTCTTT; D: -; J: TRBJ1-1; size: -; V: TRBV18
CDR3: CASSLGQTGSPSQHF; DNA: TGTGCCAGCAGCTTAGGACAGACAGGCTCTCCCTCCCAGCATTTT; D: -; J: TRBJ1-5; size: -; V: TRBV7-9
CDR3: CASSLEGRGGGYTF; DNA: TGTGCCAGCAGCTTAGAAGGCAGGGGAGGTGGCTACACCTTC; D: -; J: TRBJ1-2; size: -; V: TRBV7-2
CDR3: CASSVRAQETQYF; DNA: TGTGCCAGCTCAGTGAGGGCCCAAGAGACCCAGTACTTC; D: -; J: TRBJ2-5; size: -; V: TRBV14
CDR3: CSVAEGLFNQPQHF; DNA: TGCAGCGTTGCTGAGGGACTCTTCAATCAGCCCCAGCATTTT; D: -; J: TRBJ1-5; size: -; V: TRBV29-1
CDR3: CASSLPTDTQYF; DNA: TGCGCCAGCAGCTTGCCCACAGATACGCAGTATTTT; D: -; J: TRBJ2-3; size: -; V: TRBV4-1
CDR3: CASSPSGSWGEAFF; DNA: TGTGCCAGTTCCCCCTCTGGGAGTTGGGGTGAAGCTTTCTTT; D: -; J: TRBJ1-1; size: -; V: TRBV18
CDR3: CASSLSSSYEQYF; DNA: TGTGCCAGCAGTTTGAGTAGCTCCTACGAGCAGTACTTC; D: -; J: TRBJ2-7; size: -; V: TRBV28
CDR3: CATRWGRAGGYNEQFF; DNA: TGTGCCACCCGATGGGGAAGAGCGGGGGGCTACAATGAGCAGTTCTTC; D: TRBD2; J: TRBJ2-1; size: -; V: TRBV2
CDR3: CATSREVRQPSGNTIYF; DNA: TGTGCCACCAGCAGAGAGGTCCGACAGCCCTCTGGAAACACCATATATTTT; D: -; J: TRBJ1-3; size: -; V: TRBV15
CDR3: CASSSRTATNEKLFF; DNA: TGTGCCAGCAGCTCCCGGACTGCAACTAATGAAAAACTGTTTTTT; D: -; J: TRBJ1-4; size: -; V: TRBV3-1/TRBV3-2
CDR3: CASRQTGMAYEQYF; DNA: TGTGCCAGCAGACAGACAGGGATGGCCTACGAGCAGTACTTC; D: TRBD1; J: TRBJ2-7; size: -; V: TRBV27
CDR3: CASSDPNRARERYF; DNA: TGTGCCAGTAGTGACCCAAACAGGGCCCGGGAAAGGTACTTC; D: -; J: TRBJ2-7; size: -; V: TRBV19
CDR3: CASSPQGASYEQYF; DNA: TGTGCCAGCAGTCCACAGGGGGCCTCCTACGAGCAGTACTTC; D: TRBD1; J: TRBJ2-7; size: -; V: TRBV27
CDR3: CASSPRGRDQPQHF; DNA: TGCGCCAGCAGCCCCAGGGGGCGCGATCAGCCCCAGCATTTT; D: TRBD1; J: TRBJ1-5; size: once; V: TRBV5-1
CDR3: CASSLDRDNEQFF; DNA: TGTGCCAGCAGCTTGGACAGGGACAATGAGCAGTTCTTC; D: TRBD1; J: TRBJ2-1; size: -; V: TRBV7-7
CDR3: CATSEGSGTDTQYF; DNA: TGTGCCACCAGTGAGGGGTCTGGGACAGATACGCAGTATTTT; D: -; J: TRBJ2-3; size: -; V: TRBV24-1
CDR3: CSVGFGNTEAFF; DNA: TGCAGCGTTGGATTTGGGAACACTGAAGCTTTCTTT; D: -; J: TRBJ1-1; size: -; V: TRBV29-1
CDR3: CASRAGQGGLETQYF; DNA: TGTGCCAGCAGAGCGGGACAAGGGGGGTTAGAGACCCAGTACTTC; D: -; J: TRBJ2-5; size: -; V: TRBV2
CDR3: CASSVGGYGYTF; DNA: TGTGCCAGCAGTGTAGGAGGCTATGGCTACACCTTC; D: -; J: TRBJ1-2; size: -; V: TRBV2
CDR3: CASSLVSGHSGTQYF; DNA: TGTGCCAGCAGTTTGGTATCGGGCCACTCAGGGACCCAGTACTTC; D: -; J: TRBJ2-5; size: -; V: TRBV28